Below, one T cell receptor beta chain is given with its context. The antigen is not known. The sample belongs to a study of human thymus T cells. Using immunoSEQ multiplex PCR, the repertoire was profiled, and TCRdb retains in-frame clones only, with some absent. The sample yields 86,000 or so clones, around 96% seen once. The thymus was resected at corrective cardiac surgery. Immunologically healthy infants in Finland undergoing congenital heart defect surgery were the donors. Study-wide results and limits: Thymic and blood repertoires seemed to favor certain V and J genes. Related research reported highly overlapping thymic repertoires among unrelated individuals.

The ends lost 6 bases at V and 6 bases at J; junction bases unmatched: 7. The CDR3 is 14 amino acids. Looked up from germline, CDR1 is SGHNT and CDR2 is YYREEE (reference sequence). The receptor comes from a boy younger than two with a congenital heart defect but otherwise immunologically healthy. The chain links TRBV5-4 to TRBJ2-1; 9 bases agree with TRBD2. The sequencing input was thymus tissue. CDR3 loop: CASNFASGTNEQFF. The CDR3 nucleotides are TGTGCCAGCAATTTCGCTAGCGGGACCAATGAGCAGTTCTTC.